Each of the 11 T cell receptor beta chains below was sequenced from the same sample in a study of shared clonotypes between healthy human individuals. Generated by immunoSEQ multiplex PCR, the TCRdb table keeps only in-frame clones and is missing some. The data contain 2 million to 2.5 million clones, approximately 93% of them singletons. Sequencing was done on a sample of naive CD4+ T cells from PBMCs. As to subset: CD45RA+ positively selected. These receptors were taken from a man aged 18 to 30 in good health. Some clones in this sample may be carry-over from other donors' samples.

The V gene is TRBV18, the J gene TRBJ2-7; D is undetermined. The CDR3 covers 15 residues. Germline-derived CDR1 and CDR2 are KGHSH and LQKENI. The V gene lost 0 bases and the J gene lost 3 bases, with 12 bases spanning the gap. The CDR3 sequence: CASSPPASEVYEQYF. The CDR3, as DNA: TGTGCCAGCTCACCACCGGCAAGCGAGGTCTACGAGCAGTACTTC. Combining the CDR3 with reference TRBV18 and TRBJ2-7 gives the whole variable domain NAGVMQNPRHLVRRRGQEARLRCSPMKGHSHVYWYRQLPEEGLKFMVYLQKENIIDESGMPKERFSAEFPKEGPSILRIQQVVRGDSAAYFCASSPPASEVYEQYFGPGTRLTVT.

The gene calls are TRBV5-1 and TRBJ2-5; D not certain. The V end lost 0 bases, the J end lost 5 bases, and 17 bases lay between the germline ends. CDR3 length: 16 amino acids. Germline V lookup: CDR1 SGHRS, CDR2 YFSETQ. Here the CDR3 reads CASSLGRGPALETQYF. The DNA for the CDR3 is TGCGCCAGCAGCTTGGGACGCGGCCCCGCCCTGGAGACCCAGTACTTC.

The V gene is TRBV5-1, the J gene TRBJ2-1, with D perhaps being TRBD1 or TRBD2 (5 bases each). From germline, CDR1 is SGHRS and CDR2 YFSETQ. The ends were cut back, 9 bases at V and 7 bases at J, with 17 bases in the middle. This CDR3 has 13 amino acids. The CDR3 region has the DNA TGCGCCACCTCCGGGGCGGACCTGAATGAGCAGTTCTTC. Amino acid sequence: CATSGADLNEQFF.

The chain combines TRBV28 with TRBJ2-5, with D perhaps matching TRBD1 or TRBD2 (5 bases each). Trimming removed 2 bases from V and 1 base from J, with 11 bases in between. This CDR3 spans 15 amino acids. Germline CDR1 MDHEN, CDR2 SYDVKM. The CDR3 coding sequence is TGTGCCAGCAGTTTAGCCGGGGCAGTCCAAGAGACCCAGTACTTC. Its translation: CASSLAGAVQETQYF.

Concerning this clone itself: The same CDR3 arises from other DNA sequences in this sample as well. V is TRBV9 and J is TRBJ2-5; 8 nucleotides line up with TRBD1. From germline, CDR1 is SGDLS and CDR2 YYNGEE. Trimming cost V 3 bases and J 4 bases; bases outside gene matches: 5. This CDR3 contains 14 residues. The CDR3 DNA reads as TGTGCCAGCAGCGCTGACAGGGGCGGAGAGACCCAGTACTTC. Protein: CASSADRGGETQYF. Together with reference TRBV9 and TRBJ2-5, the CDR3 gives the full variable domain: DSGVTQTPKHLITATGQRVTLRCSPRSGDLSVYWYQQSLDQGLQFLIQYYNGEERAKGNILERFSAQQFPDLHSELNLSSLELGDSALYFCASSADRGGETQYFGPGTRLLVL.

This chain joins TRBV7-6 and TRBJ2-7, with a tentative D call TRBD2 (6 bases). The CDR3 length is 14 residues. Germline V gene data show CDR1 as SGHVS and CDR2 as FNYEAQ. Trimming took 1 base from V and 6 from J, leaving 13 bases between them. The CDR3 nucleotides read TGTGCCAGCAGCTTAGAACTGACCGGGAGCGAGCAGTACTTC. This sequence encodes CASSLELTGSEQYF.

The chain couples TRBV4-1 to TRBJ2-3, with D tentatively TRBD1 or TRBD2 (6 bases each). The CDR3 length is 15 residues. Germline CDR1 MGHRA, CDR2 YSYEKL. Trimming took off 0 bases at V and 5 bases at J, with 12 bases between the two ends. CDR3 nucleotides: TGCGCCAGCAGCCAAGATCCGGGGGCAGGAGATACGCAGTATTTT. Its protein is CASSQDPGAGDTQYF.

A single count supports this clone. This chain's CDR3 is CASSVLAISYEQYF. The CDR3 coding sequence is TGTGCCAGCAGCGTACTAGCGATCTCCTACGAGCAGTACTTC. The chain employs TRBV9 and TRBJ2-7, with D possibly TRBD2 on 6 matching bases. The CDR3 runs to 14 residues. The germline V gene has CDR1 SGDLS and CDR2 YYNGEE. V lost 1 base to trimming and J lost 0 bases, with 8 bases between them.

In this sample, this clone turned up a few times. The rearrangement uses TRBV7-2 and TRBJ1-5; the D is unclear. V was shortened by 4 bases and J by 2 bases, with 9 bases between the two germline ends. Germline V gives CDR1 SGHTA, CDR2 FQGNSA. The CDR3 length is 14 residues. CDR3 loop: CASSSDGGNQPQHF. CDR3 in DNA: TGTGCCAGCAGCTCCGACGGGGGCAATCAGCCCCAGCATTTT.

The chain uses TRBV12-5 and TRBJ2-1; D call uncertain. Germline V CDR1 and CDR2: LGHNT, FRNRAP. V was shortened by 5 bases and J by 5 bases, with 13 bases between the two germline ends. The CDR3 totals 14 residues. DNA of the CDR3: TGTGCTAGTGGTGCCTCCGACCGAGACAATGAGCAGTTCTTC. Amino acids: CASGASDRDNEQFF.

This clone was seen only a few times. Other DNA sequences in the same sample also yield this CDR3. V and J are TRBV7-9 and TRBJ2-7; no definite D call. The CDR3 runs 13 residues. From germline, CDR1 is SEHNR and CDR2 FQNEAQ (reference sequence). The V end lost 0 bases, the J end lost 1 base, and 4 bases lay between the germline ends. The CDR3 sequence: CASSLAQSYEQYF. The CDR3 DNA sequence: TGTGCCAGCAGCTTAGCTCAGTCCTACGAGCAGTACTTC.